This TCR beta chain came from a study of immune evolution from preneoplasia to lung adenocarcinoma. TCRdb keeps only in-frame clones here, not all; method: immunoSEQ multiplex PCR. The table records roughly 38,000 clones, around 74% of them present only once. Patients had resection in Japan or China between the mid-2010s and the late 2010s. Premalignant or tumor cells were enriched by macro-dissection after pathologic assessment. Study findings and constraints: Top clone share appeared to fall from AAH through AIS, MIA, adenocarcinoma. Later-stage lesions seemingly showed higher T cell density and diversity than normal lung.

Concerning this clone: The antigen is unknown.

The receptor was isolated from a person between 55 and 69 years old with lung adenocarcinoma. Material: FFPE invasive lung adenocarcinoma tissue.

Written as DNA, the CDR3 is TGCAGCGGAACTAGCGACCAAGAGACCCAGTACTTC. It translates to CSGTSDQETQYF. The J gene is TRBJ2-5, the V gene TRBV29-1; 7 nucleotides agree with TRBD2. This CDR3 has 12 residues. The germline V gene encodes CDR1 SQVTM and CDR2 ANQGSEA. Trimming cost V 7 bases and J 0 bases; bases outside gene matches: 2.